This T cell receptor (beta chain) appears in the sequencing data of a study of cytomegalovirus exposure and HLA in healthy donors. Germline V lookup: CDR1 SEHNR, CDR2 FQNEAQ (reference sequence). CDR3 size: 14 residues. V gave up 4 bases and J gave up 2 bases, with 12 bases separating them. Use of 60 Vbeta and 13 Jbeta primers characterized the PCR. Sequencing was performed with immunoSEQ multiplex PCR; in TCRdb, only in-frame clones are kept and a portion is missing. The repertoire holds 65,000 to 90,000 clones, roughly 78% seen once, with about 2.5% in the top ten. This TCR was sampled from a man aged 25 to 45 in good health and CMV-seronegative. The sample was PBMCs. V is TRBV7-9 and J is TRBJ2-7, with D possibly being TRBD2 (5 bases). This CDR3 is CASSSQLDPYEQYF. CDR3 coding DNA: TGTGCCAGCAGCTCCCAACTAGATCCCTACGAGCAGTACTTC.